The 25 T cell receptor beta chains reported below all come from one sample, sequenced in a study of Ad26.COV2.S vaccination and SARS-CoV-2 variants. Treatment denoted: some 19 received Ad26.COV2.S at low or high dose, single or two shots; 5 received placebo; per-sample allocation not given. All samples were drawn on day 63, counting from the first vaccine or placebo injection. Libraries were prepared by immunoSEQ multiplex PCR; TCRdb keeps only in-frame clonotypes and omits some of them. The table lists some 640,000 clones, 80% to 90% of them singletons, with roughly 1.5% in the top ten. The sample here was peripheral blood, taken in a trial of Ad26.COV2.S vaccine versus placebo. These receptor sequences come from a person between 18 and 59 years old who received the Ad26.COV2.S COVID-19 vaccine or a placebo.

The chain joins TRBV5-5 to TRBJ1-5; D unresolved. Trimming stripped 0 bases from V and 7 bases from J, with 11 bases between. Germline CDR1 reads SGHKS; CDR2 reads YYEKEE (reference sequence). This CDR3 is built from 14 residues. Here the CDR3 reads CASSLAGGWQPQHF. CDR3 nucleotides: TGTGCCAGCAGCTTGGCCGGAGGGTGGCAGCCCCAGCATTTT. The full variable domain, completed using reference TRBV5-5 and TRBJ1-5, is DAGVTQSPTHLIKTRGQQVTLRCSPISGHKSVSWYQQVLGQGPQFIFQYYEKEERGRGNFPDRFSARQFPNYSSELNVNALLLGDSALYLCASSLAGGWQPQHFGDGTRLSIL.

V and J are TRBV5-1 and TRBJ1-5; a possible D gene is TRBD1 (6 bases). Deletions cut 1 base from V and 2 bases from J, with 13 bases between. Per the germline V gene, CDR1 is SGHRS and CDR2 is YFSETQ. The CDR3 consists of 16 residues. In DNA, the CDR3 is TGCGCCAGCAGCTTGTCGGGGGGCCCGGGCAATCAGCCCCAGCATTTT. It translates to CASSLSGGPGNQPQHF.

This chain uses TRBV24-1 with TRBJ2-6; D is possibly TRBD2 (6 bases). Trimming left V 4 bases short and J 1 base short, with 19 bases between. The CDR3 has 19 residues. Germline V gives CDR1 KGHDR, CDR2 SFDVKD. The CDR3 region is CATSDPSRGIESGANVLTF. The CDR3 DNA reads as TGTGCCACCAGTGACCCCTCTCGGGGGATTGAATCTGGGGCCAACGTCCTGACTTTC.

Only one count was recorded for this clone. This chain joins TRBV30 and TRBJ1-4; 7 bases are a match to TRBD1. Germline loops: CDR1 GTSNPN, CDR2 SVGIG (reference sequence). The CDR3 loop spans 14 amino acids. The junction had 8 bases not matched to a gene; V was cut back by 2 bases and J by 8 bases. The chain's CDR3 is CAWSLATGNEKLFF. CDR3 nucleotides: TGTGCCTGGAGTCTAGCGACAGGGAACGAAAAACTGTTTTTT.

This clone was counted a few times. The rearrangement links TRBV24-1 to TRBJ2-7, with TRBD2 identical over 10 bases. V dropped 9 bases and J dropped 3; count of bases not matched to a gene: 4. The length of the CDR3 is 13 residues. Looked up from germline, CDR1 is KGHDR and CDR2 is SFDVKD. CDR3 sequence reads: CATLGTSVYEQYF. As DNA, the CDR3 is TGTGCCACCCTCGGGACTAGCGTCTACGAGCAGTACTTC.

This sequence joins TRBV5-4 and TRBJ1-1; D is ambiguous. Per germline, CDR1 SGHNT and CDR2 YYREEE (reference sequence). V lost 0 bases and J lost 1, with 10 bases in between. This CDR3 has 15 residues. The CDR3 DNA reads TGTGCCAGCAGCTTGGTGGGGAGGGAGAACACTGAAGCTTTCTTT. Translation gives CASSLVGRENTEAFF. The full variable domain, with the rest looked up from reference TRBV5-4 and TRBJ1-1, is ETGVTQSPTHLIKTRGQQVTLRCSSQSGHNTVSWYQQALGQGPQFIFQYYREEENGRGNFPPRFSGLQFPNYSSELNVNALELDDSALYLCASSLVGRENTEAFFGQGTRLTVV.

Comment on this clone: The junction and the germline gene differ at one end; a read error may be behind it. CDR3 nucleotides: TGTGCTAGCAGCCAAGCCGTGACGCTGCCGGGACAGGGGAACGAGCAGTACTTC. Translation: CASSQAVTLPGQGNEQYF. The rearrangement uses TRBV7-7 and TRBJ2-7; TRBD1 agrees at 10 bases. The CDR3 is made up of 18 amino acids. CDR1 and CDR2 (germline): SSHAT, FNYEAQ (reference sequence).

The V gene is TRBV2, the J gene TRBJ2-2; 7 nucleotides align to TRBD1. The CDR3 is 15 residues long. Germline CDR1 is SNHLY and CDR2 is FYNNEI. Trimming took 7 bases from V and 2 from J; bases not matched to a gene: 7. DNA for the CDR3: TGTGCCAGCATGGCGACAGGGATTAACACCGGGGAGCTGTTTTTT. Protein sequence: CASMATGINTGELFF.

The V call is TRBV5-1, the J call TRBJ2-2; 8 bases fit TRBD1. The V gene's germline CDR1 is SGHRS and CDR2 YFSETQ. This CDR3 spans 17 amino acids. V lost 0 bases, J lost 3 bases, and 7 bases stayed unmatched. CDR3 in amino acids: CASSLASRGRYTGELFF. The CDR3 coding sequence is TGCGCCAGCAGCTTGGCTTCCAGGGGGCGATACACCGGGGAGCTGTTTTTT.

The chain links TRBV27 to TRBJ2-3; no clear D. Trimming stripped 2 bases from V and 0 bases from J, with 12 bases between. Germline V gene data show CDR1 as MNHEY and CDR2 as SMNVEV (reference sequence). The CDR3 has 16 residues. CDR3 in amino acids: CASSLTPQGSTDTQYF. CDR3 DNA: TGTGCCAGCAGTTTAACCCCTCAAGGAAGCACAGATACGCAGTATTTT.

This clone came up once. This chain connects TRBV30 to TRBJ2-1, with 10 positions matching TRBD2. J lost 4 bases, V lost 3 bases, and 9 bases had no gene match. The CDR3 loop spans 16 amino acids. Germline values: CDR1 GTSNPN, CDR2 SVGIG (reference sequence). CDR3 DNA sequence: TGTGCCTGGAGGCGTCCAACTAGCGGGATTTACAATGAGCAGTTCTTC. This translates into CAWRRPTSGIYNEQFF.

The chain is built from TRBV6-5 and TRBJ1-5; 8 nucleotides agree with TRBD1. This CDR3 comprises 15 residues. V was pared by 6 bases and J by 2 bases, with 6 bases of the junction left unmatched. CDR1 MNHEY and CDR2 SVGAGI come from the germline V gene. The CDR3 DNA sequence: TGTGCCAGCAGCCCGGACAGGGTTGGCAATCAGCCCCAGCATTTT. Translation: CASSPDRVGNQPQHF.

The chain has TRBV10-2 and TRBJ1-4, with 12 bases identical to TRBD1. Germline V gene lookup returns CDR1 WSHSY and CDR2 SAAADI. V shed 8 bases and J 11 bases; nucleotides not matched to a gene: 6. The CDR3 consists of 13 residues. The DNA for the CDR3 is TGCGCCAGCGGGGACAGGGGGCGAGTCAAACTGTTTTTT. Protein: CASGDRGRVKLFF.

The chain joins TRBV25-1 to TRBJ1-4, with D tentatively TRBD1 (5 bases). With 7 bases removed from V and 5 bases from J, the gap between germline ends came to 17 bases. Per the germline V gene, CDR1 is MGHDK and CDR2 is SYGVNS. This CDR3 is built from 15 residues. The CDR3 loop reads CASTPGDGKNEKLFF. Here the CDR3 DNA reads TGTGCCAGCACCCCGGGGGACGGCAAAAATGAAAAACTGTTTTTT.

The chain links TRBV18 to TRBJ2-3; D is perhaps TRBD1 or TRBD2 (5 bases each). The CDR3 extends over 15 amino acids. The V and J ends lost 2 bases and 6 bases respectively, with 15 bases between them. Germline-derived CDR1 and CDR2 are KGHSH and LQKENI. The CDR3 region has the DNA TGTGCCAGCTCACCATTCCGGGGACCGGTGGATACGCAGTATTTT. It specifies CASSPFRGPVDTQYF.

The J gene is TRBJ2-2, the V gene TRBV7-9, with no clear D. V lost 2 bases and J lost 8, with 15 bases in between. The CDR3 loop spans 15 amino acids. Germline CDR1 reads SEHNR; CDR2 reads FQNEAQ (reference sequence). The CDR3 coding sequence is TGTGCCAGCAGCTTAAGAGGTGTTGGTGTAGGGGAGCTGTTTTTT. Translation: CASSLRGVGVGELFF.

This chain connects TRBV6-5 to TRBJ2-3, with D tentatively TRBD2 (5 bases). Trimming removed 6 bases from V and 4 bases from J, with 14 bases in between. Per germline, CDR1 MNHEY and CDR2 SVGAGI. The CDR3 loop spans 14 amino acids. CDR3: CASSSSGEPDTQYF. The DNA of the CDR3 is TGTGCCAGCAGCTCCTCTGGGGAGCCAGATACGCAGTATTTT.

Notes on this clone: The same CDR3 is also encoded by other DNA sequences in this sample. This sequence joins TRBV27 and TRBJ1-2; D ambiguous. Trimming pared 2 bases from V and 2 bases from J, leaving 6 bases between. From germline, CDR1 is MNHEY and CDR2 SMNVEV (reference sequence). The CDR3 covers 13 residues. The CDR3, as DNA: TGTGCCAGCAGTTTAGCAGAAAACTATGGCTACACCTTC. Amino acid sequence: CASSLAENYGYTF.

The genes are TRBV9 and TRBJ2-5; the D gene is possibly TRBD2 (6 bases). From germline, CDR1 is SGDLS and CDR2 YYNGEE. V was clipped by 0 bases and J by 4 bases, with 16 bases between them. This CDR3 is 16 amino acids long. The CDR3 here is CASSVAAAGRRETQYF. The CDR3 DNA sequence: TGTGCCAGCAGCGTAGCTGCGGCAGGGAGGAGAGAGACCCAGTACTTC.

The V gene is TRBV27, the J gene TRBJ2-7; 7 nucleotides agree with TRBD1. V shed 2 bases, J shed 4 bases, and the junction held 5 bases outside the gene matches. The length of the CDR3 is 14 residues. Germline V gene lookup returns CDR1 MNHEY and CDR2 SMNVEV (reference sequence). In DNA, the CDR3 is TGTGCCAGCAGTTTAACAGGGACAGCATACGAGCAGTACTTC. Amino acid sequence: CASSLTGTAYEQYF.

The gene calls are TRBV9 and TRBJ2-2; 12 bases match TRBD2. The V and J ends lost 5 bases and 7 bases, in that order; junction bases with no gene match: 6. The CDR3 has 15 amino acids. Germline V gives CDR1 SGDLS, CDR2 YYNGEE. The CDR3 sequence: CASSSGLAGSGELFF. In DNA form, the CDR3 reads TGTGCCAGCAGTTCGGGACTAGCGGGTAGCGGGGAGCTGTTTTTT.

The table lists this clone with a count of one. This chain connects TRBV10-2 to TRBJ2-7; tentative D call: TRBD2 (6 bases). The V end was cut by 4 bases, the J end by 1 base, with 11 bases between. Germline CDR1 reads WSHSY; CDR2 reads SAAADI. The CDR3 extends over 14 amino acids. This CDR3 is CASSVLADSYEQYF. The CDR3 bases are TGCGCCAGCAGTGTATTAGCGGATTCCTACGAGCAGTACTTC.

This clone turned up a few times. V usage is TRBV30 and J usage is TRBJ2-2; tentative D call: TRBD1 (6 bases). The length of the CDR3 is 13 residues. V gave up 0 bases and J gave up 7 bases, with 9 bases separating them. Germline V gene lookup returns CDR1 GTSNPN and CDR2 SVGIG (reference sequence). CDR3 in amino acids: CAWSVLRGGELFF. The CDR3 DNA is TGTGCCTGGAGTGTACTCAGGGGCGGGGAGCTGTTTTTT. The full variable domain, its missing parts supplied by reference TRBV30 and TRBJ2-2, is SQTIHQWPATLVQPVGSPLSLECTVEGTSNPNLYWYRQAAGRGLQLLFYSVGIGQISSEVPQNLSASRPQDRQFILSSKKLLLSDSGFYLCAWSVLRGGELFFGEGSRLTVL.

This chain joins TRBV10-3 and TRBJ1-1; 7 bases map to TRBD1. The germline V gene has CDR1 ENHRY and CDR2 SYGVKD. The CDR3 runs 15 residues. After removal of 6 bases from V and 0 bases from J, the junction contained 7 bases not matched to a gene. CDR3: CAIREGQPLNTEAFF. The CDR3 nucleotides are TGTGCCATCAGGGAGGGACAGCCTTTGAACACTGAAGCTTTCTTT.

V is TRBV19 and J is TRBJ2-7, with TRBD1 identical over 8 bases. The CDR3 runs 14 residues. The ends lost 2 bases at V and 2 bases at J; junction bases unmatched: 2. Germline CDR1 LNHDA, CDR2 SQIVND (reference sequence). CDR3 in amino acids: CASSIRTGTYEQYF. The DNA for the CDR3 is TGTGCCAGTAGTATACGGACAGGGACCTACGAGCAGTACTTC.